These 30 T cell receptor beta chains share one sample of origin, sequenced in a study of blood T cell repertoires in COVID-19. Assay used: immunoSEQ multiplex PCR; TCRdb lists only in-frame clones, some missing. The sample consists of about 310,000 clones, around nine tenths of them appearing once. Sequencing was done on a sample of peripheral blood. The receptors were sampled from a man aged 50-59 years with active or convalescent COVID-19.

The genes are TRBV19 and TRBJ1-2, with D perhaps matching TRBD1 (5 bases). Per germline, CDR1 LNHDA and CDR2 SQIVND (reference sequence). Trimming stripped 7 bases from V and 4 bases from J, with 16 bases between. This CDR3 comprises 14 residues. The CDR3 nucleotides read TGTGCCAGTATACAGCCTCCCGGGGGCTATGGCTACACCTTC. This encodes CASIQPPGGYGYTF. The variable domain in full, completed from reference TRBV19 and TRBJ1-2, reads DGGITQSPKYLFRKEGQNVTLSCEQNLNHDAMYWYRQDPGQGLRLIYYSQIVNDFQKGDIAEGYSVSREKKESFPLTVTSAQKNPTAFYLCASIQPPGGYGYTFGSGTRLTVV.

This CDR3 is CASSLLQGEGEQYF. Written as DNA, the CDR3 is TGTGCCAGCAGCTTGTTACAGGGGGAGGGCGAGCAGTACTTC. V usage is TRBV5-4 and J usage is TRBJ2-7; D perhaps matches TRBD1 (8 bases). Germline loops: CDR1 SGHNT, CDR2 YYREEE (reference sequence). V lost 1 base and J lost 6, with 14 bases in between. The CDR3 extends over 14 amino acids.

CDR3 amino acids: CATSDPGTSAGYGYTF. The CDR3 nucleotides read TGTGCCACCAGTGATCCCGGGACTTCGGCGGGCTATGGCTACACCTTC. The chain recombines TRBV24-1 with TRBJ1-2; D might be TRBD1 (5 bases). The V gene lost 3 bases and the J gene lost 4 bases, with 17 bases spanning the gap. There are 16 residues in the CDR3. Germline assignment: CDR1 KGHDR and CDR2 SFDVKD.

V and J are TRBV11-2 and TRBJ2-3; 7 positions match TRBD1. Trimming at V came to 5 bases and at J to 1 base, leaving 9 bases not matched to a gene. The CDR3 length is 16 residues. Germline V CDR1 and CDR2: SGHAT, FQNNGV. The CDR3 sequence: CASSPLTGSGTDTQYF. Here the CDR3 DNA reads TGTGCCAGCAGCCCCCTGACAGGGTCTGGCACAGATACGCAGTATTTT.

This clone showed up just a few times. V and J are TRBV29-1 and TRBJ1-2; D is ambiguous. V lost 7 bases, J lost 4 bases, and 16 bases lay in between. CDR3 size: 13 residues. CDR1 is SQVTM and CDR2 is ANQGSEA in the germline V gene. In DNA form, the CDR3 reads TGCAGCGGAGGGAATGCATTAGGCTATGGCTACACCTTC. The encoded protein is CSGGNALGYGYTF.

The genes are TRBV28 and TRBJ1-1; D possibly corresponds to TRBD1 (6 bases). V shed 1 base and J shed 8 bases, with 8 bases lying between them. Germline lookup yields CDR1 MDHEN and CDR2 SYDVKM. The CDR3 length is 12 residues. The chain's CDR3 is CASSLSDREAFF. The CDR3 nucleotides are TGTGCCAGCAGTTTATCTGACAGGGAAGCTTTCTTT. The full variable domain, rest sourced from reference TRBV28 and TRBJ1-1, is DVKVTQSSRYLVKRTGEKVFLECVQDMDHENMFWYRQDPGLGLRLIYFSYDVKMKEKGDIPEGYSVSREKKERFSLILESASTNQTSMYLCASSLSDREAFFGQGTRLTVV.

This sequence joins TRBV28 and TRBJ1-5; TRBD1 is a possible D gene (5 bases). The V end lost 4 bases, the J end lost 3 bases, and 10 bases lay between the germline ends. The CDR3 is 14 residues long. Germline assignment: CDR1 MDHEN and CDR2 SYDVKM. The DNA for the CDR3 is TGTGCCAGCAGTTCCAGGGTAGACAATCAGCCCCAGCATTTT. This translates into CASSSRVDNQPQHF. The whole variable domain, remainder taken from reference TRBV28 and TRBJ1-5, is DVKVTQSSRYLVKRTGEKVFLECVQDMDHENMFWYRQDPGLGLRLIYFSYDVKMKEKGDIPEGYSVSREKKERFSLILESASTNQTSMYLCASSSRVDNQPQHFGDGTRLSIL.

The chain couples TRBV11-2 to TRBJ2-5, with unresolved D. Trimming took 2 bases from V and 5 from J, leaving 6 bases between them. The CDR3 totals 12 residues. The germline CDR1 and CDR2 sequences are SGHAT and FQNNGV. CDR3 DNA sequence: TGTGCCAGCAGCTTACTTTTGGAGACCCAGTACTTC. Amino acids: CASSLLLETQYF.

The rearrangement joins TRBV6-5 to TRBJ1-2; tentative D call: TRBD1 (6 bases). The CDR3 has 14 amino acids. Trimming removed 8 bases from V and 4 bases from J, with 17 bases in between. Germline V CDR1 and CDR2: MNHEY, SVGAGI. CDR3 coding DNA: TGTGCCAGCGTCGGAGGACAGTCCACCTATGGCTACACCTTC. It specifies CASVGGQSTYGYTF.

V gene TRBV5-1 combines with J gene TRBJ1-2; 7 bases fit TRBD1. Germline V gene sequence: CDR1 SGHRS, CDR2 YFSETQ. CDR3 length: 16 amino acids. The V gene end was trimmed by 2 bases and the J gene end by 2 bases; junction bases not matched to a gene: 9. The CDR3 loop is CASSFGTATANYGYTF. DNA of the CDR3: TGCGCCAGCAGCTTCGGGACAGCCACGGCCAACTATGGCTACACCTTC.

The V and J genes are TRBV3-1 (or the pseudogene TRBV3-2) and TRBJ1-2, with no clear D. The germline CDR1 and CDR2 sequences are LGHDT and YNNKEL (reference sequence). Trimming removed 4 bases from V and 8 bases from J, with 14 bases in between. This CDR3 comprises 13 residues. CDR3 nucleotides: TGTGCCAGCAGCCCCCGAGCACGAGGGGGCTACACCTTC. Translating it yields CASSPRARGGYTF.

The chain joins TRBV5-8 to TRBJ2-3; 7 bases align to TRBD2. CDR3 size: 17 residues. Germline V gene sequence: CDR1 SGHTS, CDR2 YDEGEE. J gave up 3 bases and V 3 bases, and 13 bases lay outside the gene matches. CDR3 coding DNA: TGTGCCAGCAGCTCCCCGGTGGGAGGGCCCTTGACAGATACGCAGTATTTT. This gives the protein CASSSPVGGPLTDTQYF.

This sequence joins TRBV7-9 and TRBJ1-5, with D unresolved. The V end lost 5 bases, the J end lost 7 bases, and 15 bases lay between the germline ends. The CDR3 runs 14 residues. Germline V gene sequence: CDR1 SEHNR, CDR2 FQNEAQ (reference sequence). CDR3 DNA sequence: TGTGCCAGCAGCCGCGCTGGTTTCGGGCAGCCCCAGCATTTT. Amino acid sequence: CASSRAGFGQPQHF.

The chain joins TRBV3-1 (or the pseudogene TRBV3-2) to TRBJ1-1; perhaps TRBD1 as D (5 bases). The CDR3 is made up of 14 amino acids. V was trimmed by 5 bases and J by 1 base, leaving 11 bases between them. CDR1 and CDR2 (germline): LGHDT, YNNKEL (reference sequence). Written as DNA, the CDR3 is TGTGCCAGCAGCGGGTGGGGGGAGAACACTGAAGCTTTCTTT. Translation: CASSGWGENTEAFF.

V gene TRBV28 combines with J gene TRBJ2-3; 7 nucleotides align to TRBD2. Germline V gene data show CDR1 as MDHEN and CDR2 as SYDVKM. Unmatched junction bases numbered 11, after V lost 4 bases and J lost 4 bases. This CDR3 has 16 amino acids. Written as DNA, the CDR3 is TGTGCCAGCAGTTCCGGGGAGGGGCTAAGCGCAGATACGCAGTATTTT. Protein product: CASSSGEGLSADTQYF.

This clone appeared once. V is TRBV9 and J is TRBJ2-3; TRBD2 aligns across 10 bases. Germline lookup yields CDR1 SGDLS and CDR2 YYNGEE. The CDR3 spans 17 residues. J was trimmed by 2 bases and V by 4 bases; bases with no gene match: 10. The CDR3 bases are TGTGCCAGCAGCTCCCTCGGTAGCGGGAGGACCACAGATACGCAGTATTTT. This sequence encodes CASSSLGSGRTTDTQYF.

The chain couples TRBV4-3 to TRBJ2-5, with 9 bases lining up with TRBD2. Trimming took 0 bases from V and 3 from J; bases not matched to a gene: 14. The CDR3 has 19 residues. CDR1 and CDR2 from the germline V gene are LGHNA and YSLEER. CDR3 nucleotides: TGCGCCAGCAGCCAAGAAGGCGCCCACTATGGCGGGGGGGAAGAGACCCAGTACTTC. The encoded protein is CASSQEGAHYGGGEETQYF.

The chain joins TRBV5-6 to TRBJ1-3; 9 positions agree with TRBD1. J lost 3 bases, V lost 4 bases, and 5 bases had no gene match. Germline-derived CDR1 and CDR2 are SGHDT and YYEEEE. This CDR3 contains 15 residues. The CDR3 region has the DNA TGTGCCAGCAGCCCTAGGACAGGGGATGGAAACACCATATATTTT. Its translation: CASSPRTGDGNTIYF.

The chain carries TRBV7-2 and TRBJ1-3; no firm D call. Trimming shortened V by 2 bases and J by 0 bases, and 5 bases separated the two germline ends. The CDR3 spans 14 residues. CDR1 is SGHTA and CDR2 is FQGNSA in the germline V gene. The CDR3 loop reads CASSLLNSGNTIYF. The CDR3 DNA is TGTGCCAGCAGCTTATTAAACTCTGGAAACACCATATATTTT.

In DNA, the CDR3 is TGTGCCAGCAGCCCCTTGGCAGGATTGAACACTGAAGCTTTCTTT. Residues: CASSPLAGLNTEAFF. The rearrangement links TRBV7-2 to TRBJ1-1; no definite D call. CDR3 length equals 15 residues. V was trimmed by 5 bases and J by 0 bases, leaving 13 bases between them. In germline, CDR1 is SGHTA, CDR2 FQGNSA.

The CDR3 is CASSWEGYTF. The CDR3, as DNA: TGTGCCAGCAGTTGGGAGGGCTACACCTTC. The chain employs TRBV6-6 and TRBJ1-2; no clear D gene. Germline V lookup: CDR1 MNHNY, CDR2 SVGAGI (reference sequence). Trimming shortened V by 4 bases and J by 8 bases, and 5 bases separated the two germline ends. The CDR3 length is 10 residues.

The chain has TRBV6-1 and TRBJ1-5, with a tentative D call TRBD1 (6 bases). The CDR3 totals 17 residues. V was cut by 3 bases and J by 6 bases, with 21 bases left in between. CDR1 is MNHNS, CDR2 SASEGT, per germline. The chain's CDR3 is CASSDHRHRRRGQPQHF. CDR3 bases: TGTGCCAGCAGTGACCATCGACACCGCCGCAGGGGTCAGCCCCAGCATTTT.

This clone was seen a single time. The chain joins TRBV6-6 to TRBJ2-1; D gene unclear. V was clipped by 6 bases and J by 5 bases, with 11 bases between them. The CDR3 runs 13 residues. Per the germline V gene, CDR1 is MNHNY and CDR2 is SVGAGI (reference sequence). The CDR3 sequence: CASRQKSHNEQFF. CDR3 nucleotides: TGTGCCAGCAGACAGAAGAGCCACAATGAGCAGTTCTTC.

This clone was found once. The chain is built from TRBV6-5 and TRBJ1-4; D unresolved. CDR3 length: 15 residues. V dropped 6 bases and J dropped 0 bases, with 11 bases sitting between them. Per germline, CDR1 MNHEY and CDR2 SVGAGI. The CDR3 sequence is CASSPIVATNEKLFF. The CDR3 region has the DNA TGTGCCAGCAGCCCCATAGTTGCAACTAATGAAAAACTGTTTTTT.

The chain combines TRBV5-4 with TRBJ1-5; TRBD1 matches at 8 bases. CDR1 SGHNT and CDR2 YYREEE come from the germline V gene (reference sequence). With V trimmed by 3 bases and J by 9 bases, 5 bases remained unmatched. This CDR3 has 13 amino acids. The CDR3: CASSSDRAAPQHF. Here the CDR3 DNA reads TGTGCCAGCAGCTCGGACAGGGCTGCGCCCCAGCATTTT.

This clone was counted only a few times. The V call is TRBV5-1, the J call TRBJ2-1, with 7 bases aligning to TRBD2. Per the germline V gene, CDR1 is SGHRS and CDR2 is YFSETQ. CDR3 length equals 15 residues. The ends lost 0 bases at V and 9 bases at J; junction bases unmatched: 9. CDR3 in DNA: TGCGCCAGCAGCTTGGGTGGGGCGGGAGTAGGTGAGCAGTTCTTC. Its translation: CASSLGGAGVGEQFF. Full variable domain (missing parts from reference TRBV5-1 and TRBJ2-1): KAGVTQTPRYLIKTRGQQVTLSCSPISGHRSVSWYQQTPGQGLQFLFEYFSETQRNKGNFPGRFSGRQFSNSRSEMNVSTLELGDSALYLCASSLGGAGVGEQFFGPGTRLTVL.

This clone was seen only once. The gene calls are TRBV6-6 and TRBJ2-7; 10 bases fit TRBD1. Per germline, CDR1 MNHNY and CDR2 SVGAGI (reference sequence). The V gene end was trimmed by 5 bases and the J gene end by 4 bases; junction bases not matched to a gene: 5. The CDR3 sequence is 14 residues long. CDR3 bases: TGTGCCAGCAGTCCCGGGACAGGGGTTTACGAGCAGTACTTC. Protein product: CASSPGTGVYEQYF.

J is TRBJ2-4 and V is TRBV6-5, with D possibly TRBD2 on 5 matching bases. CDR1 is MNHEY, CDR2 SVGAGI, per germline. The CDR3 totals 16 residues. V gave up 0 bases and J gave up 3 bases, with 12 bases separating them. CDR3 in amino acids: CASSYSRDTVKNIQYF. The CDR3 DNA follows: TGTGCCAGCAGTTACTCGAGGGATACGGTCAAAAACATTCAGTACTTC.

In this sample, this clone turned up a few times. The rearrangement joins TRBV27 to TRBJ1-4; TRBD1 matches 9 bases. The ends lost 10 bases at V and 5 bases at J; junction bases unmatched: 11. Germline assignment: CDR1 MNHEY and CDR2 SMNVEV (reference sequence). The CDR3 is 15 amino acids. The chain's CDR3 is CATRGWGQGNEKLFF. CDR3 in DNA: TGTGCCACCAGGGGATGGGGACAGGGCAATGAAAAACTGTTTTTT. Complete variable domain (other parts from reference TRBV27 and TRBJ1-4): EAQVTQNPRYLITVTGKKLTVTCSQNMNHEYMSWYRQDPGLGLRQIYYSMNVEVTDKGDVPEGYKVSRKEKRNFPLILESPSPNQTSLYFCATRGWGQGNEKLFFGSGTQLSVL.

The chain has TRBV4-2 and TRBJ2-1, with TRBD1 as a possible D gene (6 bases). The CDR3 extends over 15 amino acids. Trimming took 0 bases from V and 6 from J, leaving 12 bases between them. In germline, CDR1 is LGHNA, CDR2 YNFKEQ. The CDR3 sequence: CASSQDKHRVNEQFF. The CDR3 bases are TGTGCCAGCAGCCAAGATAAACACAGGGTCAATGAGCAGTTCTTC.